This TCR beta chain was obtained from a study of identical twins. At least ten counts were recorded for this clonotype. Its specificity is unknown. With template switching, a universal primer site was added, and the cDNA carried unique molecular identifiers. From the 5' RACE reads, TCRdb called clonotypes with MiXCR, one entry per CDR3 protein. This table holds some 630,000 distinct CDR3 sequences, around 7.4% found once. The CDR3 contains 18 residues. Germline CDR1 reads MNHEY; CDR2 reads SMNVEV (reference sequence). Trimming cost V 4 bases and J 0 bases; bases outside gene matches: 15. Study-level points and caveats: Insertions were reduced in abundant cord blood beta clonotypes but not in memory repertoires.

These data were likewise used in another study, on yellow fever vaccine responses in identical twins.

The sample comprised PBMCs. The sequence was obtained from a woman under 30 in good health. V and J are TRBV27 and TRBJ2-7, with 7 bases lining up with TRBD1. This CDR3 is CASSSFGFRGPSSYEQYF. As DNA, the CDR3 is TGTGCCAGCAGTTCCTTTGGTTTTAGGGGGCCGAGCTCCTACGAGCAGTACTTC.